This T cell receptor beta chain was sequenced in a study of identical twins. The donor group consisted entirely of healthy Caucasians. Template switching introduced a universal primer site, and the cDNA bore unique molecular identifiers. TCRdb ran MiXCR on the 5' RACE reads and lists one entry per CDR3 protein. The sample contains some 500,000 distinct CDR3 sequences, approximately 10% of which appear only once. The CDR3 has 13 residues. Germline CDR1 is SQVTM and CDR2 is ANQGSEA. Trimming removed 3 bases from V and 9 bases from J, with 15 bases in between. Overall study results and limits: Zero-insertion results could be subject to partial confounding by invariant MAIT and iNKT cells. Out-of-frame TCR alpha sharing in monozygotic twins exceeded recombination model predictions.

Notes on this clonotype: Its matching antigen is unknown.

This sample was also put to use in a study of yellow fever vaccine responses in identical twins.

The sequence derives from a young woman in good health. Sequencing used PBMCs. The rearrangement uses TRBV29-1 and TRBJ2-1; D is undetermined. CDR3 amino acids: CSVDPTLTAEQFF. The CDR3 nucleotides read TGCAGCGTTGATCCGACCCTAACGGCTGAGCAGTTCTTC.